The T cell receptor (beta chain) under discussion was sequenced for a study of blood T cell repertoires in COVID-19. CDR3 length equals 15 residues. The germline V gene has CDR1 LNHDA and CDR2 SQIVND (reference sequence). V gave up 3 bases and J gave up 7 bases; unmatched junction bases: 7. Clones were sequenced by immunoSEQ multiplex PCR, and TCRdb holds only the in-frame ones, with some missing. The sample has some 160,000 clones; about 83% are singletons. Sequenced: peripheral blood. The chain has TRBV19 and TRBJ1-5; 9 bases align to TRBD1. The receptor was isolated from a man in his 70s who had recovered from COVID-19. The CDR3 sequence: CASSIMGQGGQPQHF. CDR3 sequence (DNA): TGTGCCAGTAGTATCATGGGACAGGGTGGCCAGCCCCAGCATTTT.